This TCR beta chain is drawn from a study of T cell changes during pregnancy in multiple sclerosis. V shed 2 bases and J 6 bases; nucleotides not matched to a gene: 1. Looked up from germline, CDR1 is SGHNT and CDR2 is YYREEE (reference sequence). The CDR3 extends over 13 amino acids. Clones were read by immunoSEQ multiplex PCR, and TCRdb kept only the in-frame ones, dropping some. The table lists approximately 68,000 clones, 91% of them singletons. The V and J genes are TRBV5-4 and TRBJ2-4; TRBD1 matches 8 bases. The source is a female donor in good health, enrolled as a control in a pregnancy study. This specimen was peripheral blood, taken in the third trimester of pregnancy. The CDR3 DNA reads TGTGCCAGCAGCTTAGGGACAGGAAACATTCAGTACTTC. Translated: CASSLGTGNIQYF.